This entry features one T cell receptor beta chain sequence. The sample comes from a study of CD8 T cells in Susac syndrome. It was with random hexamers that roughly 0.45 to 1 ug RNA was reverse transcribed. TCRdb reprocessed the immunoSEQ multiplex PCR reads via MiXCR and lists one record per CDR3 protein. This sample has fewer than 85,000 distinct CDR3 sequences; around 93% occur once, and the top ten carry roughly 0.46%. CDR1 and CDR2 from the germline V gene are SNHLY and FYNNEI. The V end was cut by 1 base, the J end by 4 bases, with 8 bases between. The CDR3 length is 14 residues. This receptor was taken from a human donor with Susac syndrome. Sequencing was performed on CD8+ T cells from PBMCs. The rearrangement joins TRBV2 to TRBJ2-1; D is perhaps TRBD2 (6 bases). CDR3 bases: TGTGCCAGCAGTGAAGTCGCGGGATACAATGAGCAGTTCTTC. Its translation: CASSEVAGYNEQFF.